The 16 T cell receptor beta chains listed next were all sequenced from one sample in a study of regulatory T cells in long-lasting Graves disease (dated by TCRdb to the early 2020s). Libraries came from multiplex PCR. The sequencer listed for this sample is Illumina HiSeq 4000. To build TCR beta libraries, CDR3 regions were amplified by Arm-PCR using iRepertoire HTBI primers. Starting from the raw public reads, TCRdb applied fastp trimming at Q25, assembled clones with MiXCR and retained in-frame beta chains. Merged by CDR3 protein, the rows form single entries marked with the most common genes and DNA. The table for this sample lists roughly 400,000 distinct CDR3 sequences; over 12% of them were counted only once. About 7.8% of the sample rests with the top ten. Reading the label with the study, this specimen's time point is: newly diagnosed GD, antithyroid drugs for less than 3 months. For both TCR sequencing and RNA sequencing, RNA was extracted from PBMCs in TRIzol.

Separately, the same data were catalogued under a study of T cells in Graves' hyperthyroidism and ophthalmopathy.

The sequencing here drew on peripheral blood mononuclear cells (PBMCs), taken at new diagnosis, from a patient treated with antithyroid drugs. These receptors were obtained from a woman aged 40 to 50 with Graves disease. Donor details come from another sample of the same person, matched by shared clones.

The chain recombines TRBV6-1 with TRBJ2-1; 9 bases are a match to TRBD1. This CDR3 has 14 residues. J lost 9 bases, V lost 5 bases, and 8 bases had no gene match. Germline lookup yields CDR1 MNHNS and CDR2 SASEGT. The CDR3 region has the DNA TGTGCCAGCAGTCCCGGGACAGGGTTCGGTGAGCAGTTCTTC. Its translation: CASSPGTGFGEQFF.

In its sample, this clonotype was seen a few times. The rearrangement uses TRBV12-3 or TRBV12-4 and TRBJ2-7; 8 bases agree with TRBD2. The CDR3 runs to 16 residues. V lost 6 bases, J lost 1 base, and 11 bases stayed unmatched. Here the CDR3 DNA reads TGTGCCAGCAGCATCGCGGGACTAGGGAGTTCCTACGAGCAGTACTTC. This sequence encodes CASSIAGLGSSYEQYF.

This clonotype was counted ten times or more. CDR3 sequence reads: CASSPQDNEQFF. The CDR3 DNA reads TGTGCCAGCTCACCACAGGACAATGAGCAGTTCTTC. V gene TRBV18 combines with J gene TRBJ2-1; D is undetermined. Germline loops: CDR1 KGHSH, CDR2 LQKENI. The CDR3 has 12 residues. The ends were cut back, 1 base at V and 5 bases at J, with 3 bases in the middle.

Turning to this clonotype: The likely explanation is a read error, given a far larger clone one base away. This likely comes from a read error, as the CDR3 has no conserved phenylalanine or tryptophan at its end. The V gene is TRBV9, the J gene TRBJ2-1; no clear D. The CDR3 loop spans 16 amino acids. The V gene lost 4 bases and the J gene lost 0 bases, with 14 bases spanning the gap. Germline loops: CDR1 SGDLS, CDR2 YYNGEE. For the CDR3, the DNA is TGTGCCAGCAGCTTAAGTTCGGAGAGCTCCTACAATGAGCAGTTCTTG. Translating gives CASSLSSESSYNEQFL.

In its sample, this clonotype was seen a few times. The chain couples TRBV6-5 to TRBJ2-2; 9 positions match TRBD2. In germline, CDR1 is MNHEY, CDR2 SVGAGI. V shed 2 bases, J shed 6 bases, and the junction held 7 bases outside the gene matches. This CDR3 has 16 amino acids. The CDR3, as DNA: TGTGCCAGCAGTTACAGGCCGCGGGGGGGACCCGGGGAGCTGTTTTTT. Translation gives CASSYRPRGGPGELFF.

Comments on this clonotype: This may be a read error, as it is one base from a much larger clone. The chain employs TRBV2 and TRBJ2-6; a possible D gene is TRBD1 (6 bases). Germline assignment: CDR1 SNHLY and CDR2 FYNNEI. The CDR3 covers 15 residues. The CDR3 DNA reads as TGTACCAGCACAGGCCAGGGGTCTGGGGCCAACGTCCTGACTTTC. Its protein product is CTSTGQGSGANVLTF.

This clonotype was picked up a small number of times. Sequence at one end of the junction differs from germline and may be a read error. As DNA, the CDR3 is TGTGCCAGCAGCTTACGGGTGGAGGGGGGCCGGTTC. This sequence encodes CASSLRVEGGRF. This chain links TRBV11-2 with TRBJ1-2, with D tentatively TRBD1 (6 bases). The CDR3 contains 12 residues. Per the germline V gene, CDR1 is SGHAT and CDR2 is FQNNGV.

J is TRBJ2-4 and V is TRBV3-1; 7 positions agree with TRBD2. Germline V gene sequence: CDR1 LGHDT, CDR2 YNNKEL (reference sequence). J was trimmed by 9 bases and V by 5 bases; bases with no gene match: 22. The CDR3 length is 18 residues. CDR3 protein: CASSSGTLRGGSRGIQYF. The CDR3 region has the DNA TGTGCCAGCAGCAGCGGGACTCTTCGTGGTGGGTCTCGGGGCATTCAGTACTTC.

This clonotype was detected ten times or more. This rearrangement joins TRBV7-2 to TRBJ1-3; D remains unclear. The germline V gene encodes CDR1 SGHTA and CDR2 FQGNSA. V lost 1 base and J 2 bases, leaving 6 bases between the germline ends. The CDR3 is 14 residues long. The CDR3 nucleotides read TGTGCCAGCAGCTTAGACCCCCCTGGAAACACCATATATTTT. Its translation: CASSLDPPGNTIYF.

This clonotype was seen at least ten times. The chain recombines TRBV6-1 with TRBJ2-3; TRBD2 agrees at 10 bases. Losses at the gene ends were 10 bases for V and 0 bases for J; bases not matched to a gene: 10. The CDR3 covers 16 residues. Germline values: CDR1 MNHNS, CDR2 SASEGT. For the CDR3, the DNA is TGTGCCACCCTCGTGCTAGCGGGAGCTAGCACAGATACGCAGTATTTT. This sequence encodes CATLVLAGASTDTQYF.

This clonotype was observed many times. V and J are TRBV5-6 and TRBJ2-1; 7 bases match TRBD2. Trimming cost V 5 bases and J 5 bases; bases outside gene matches: 7. The length of the CDR3 is 14 residues. Germline values: CDR1 SGHDT, CDR2 YYEEEE. CDR3: CASRKGLPNNEQFF. CDR3 nucleotide sequence: TGTGCCAGCAGGAAGGGACTACCTAACAATGAGCAGTTCTTC.

This sequence joins TRBV10-3 and TRBJ2-5; D might be TRBD1 (6 bases). The V and J ends lost 5 bases and 4 bases respectively, with 8 bases between them. Germline lookup yields CDR1 ENHRY and CDR2 SYGVKD. The CDR3 has 12 residues. The CDR3 reads CAISSQGETQYF. In nucleotides, the CDR3 is TGTGCCATCAGTTCACAGGGAGAGACCCAGTACTTC.

This clonotype has a count of ten or more. CDR3 bases: TGTGCCAGCAGGTTCGCGCGGAACACCGGGGAGCTGTTTTTT. Its protein is CASRFARNTGELFF. This rearrangement joins TRBV12-3 or TRBV12-4 to TRBJ2-2, with no clear D. Trimming left V 6 bases short and J 1 base short, with 9 bases between. CDR3 size: 14 residues.

This clonotype was counted ten times or more. The chain joins TRBV29-1 to TRBJ2-7, with 11 bases matching TRBD2. CDR1 SQVTM and CDR2 ANQGSEA come from the germline V gene. The CDR3 loop spans 13 amino acids. V dropped 5 bases and J dropped 2; count of bases not matched to a gene: 2. The DNA for the CDR3 is TGCAGCGTTAAGACTAGCGGGGCCTACGAGCAGTACTTC. Residues: CSVKTSGAYEQYF.

This sequence joins TRBV18 and TRBJ2-3; D perhaps matches TRBD1 (6 bases). The CDR3 has 14 amino acids. The ends were cut back, 1 base at V and 2 bases at J, with 7 bases in the middle. Germline V CDR1 and CDR2: KGHSH, LQKENI. The CDR3 DNA follows: TGTGCCAGCTCACCACGGACAGACACAGATACGCAGTATTTT. It is translated as CASSPRTDTDTQYF.

The sample holds many counts of this clonotype. CDR3 in DNA: TGTGCCAGCAGCTTAGGCCTAAAGGGGACAGGCCGAACAAGGACCCAGTACTTC. Its protein is CASSLGLKGTGRTRTQYF. The chain carries TRBV13 and TRBJ2-5; 8 nucleotides align to TRBD1. The CDR3 sequence is 18 residues long. The J segment lost 7 bases and the V segment lost 0 bases, leaving 16 bases of the junction unmatched. Germline CDR1 is PRHDT and CDR2 is FYEKMQ (reference sequence).